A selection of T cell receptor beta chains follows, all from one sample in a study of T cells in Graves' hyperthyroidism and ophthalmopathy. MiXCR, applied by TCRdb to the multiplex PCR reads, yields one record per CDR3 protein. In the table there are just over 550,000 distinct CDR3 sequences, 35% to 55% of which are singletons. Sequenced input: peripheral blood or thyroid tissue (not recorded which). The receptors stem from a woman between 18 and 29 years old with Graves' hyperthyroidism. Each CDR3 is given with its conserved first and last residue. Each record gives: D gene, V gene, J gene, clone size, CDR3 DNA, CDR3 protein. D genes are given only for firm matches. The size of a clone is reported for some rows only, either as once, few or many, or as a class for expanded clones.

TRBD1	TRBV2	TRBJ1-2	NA	TGTGCCAGCAGGTTAGACAGGGGATATGGCTACACCTTC	CASRLDRGYGYTF
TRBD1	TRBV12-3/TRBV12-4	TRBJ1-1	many	TGTGCCAGCATCAGACAGGGGGGAACTGAAGCTTTCTTT	CASIRQGGTEAFF
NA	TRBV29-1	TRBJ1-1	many	TGCAGCGTTGTGGGGTTTGAAGCTTTCTTT	CSVVGFEAFF
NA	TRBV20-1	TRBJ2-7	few	TGCAGTGGAGTGGAGGGGCCTTCCTACGAGCAGTACTTC	CSGVEGPSYEQYF
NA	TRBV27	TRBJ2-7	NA	TGTGCCAGCAGTTTATCGATGCCAGGGGCCCACGAGCAGTACTTC	CASSLSMPGAHEQYF
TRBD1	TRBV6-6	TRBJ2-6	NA	TGTGCCAGCAGTATTGGGACAGGAGGAGATGGGGCCAACGTCCTGACTTTC	CASSIGTGGDGANVLTF
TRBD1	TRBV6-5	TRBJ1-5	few	TGTGCCAGCAGCCCGGGACAGACTAATCAGCCCCAGCATTTT	CASSPGQTNQPQHF
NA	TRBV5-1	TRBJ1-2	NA	TGCGCCAGCAGCTTGAGTGTTGCCCTCTATGGCTACACCTTC	CASSLSVALYGYTF
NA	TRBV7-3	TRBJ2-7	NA	TGCGCCAGCAGCCAAGAAGGCAAACTAGAGTCCCTCTCCTACGAGCAGTACTTC	CASSQEGKLESLSYEQYF
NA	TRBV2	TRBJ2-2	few	TGTGCCAGCAGCGTGGGACAAGCAACCGGGGAGCTGTTTTTT	CASSVGQATGELFF
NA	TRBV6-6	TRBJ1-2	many	TGTGCCAGCAGTCCCCGATCTAACTATGGCTACACCTTC	CASSPRSNYGYTF
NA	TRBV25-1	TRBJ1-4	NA	TGTGCCAGCAGTGAATATACACAGCCTGGACGAAATGAAAAACTGTTTTTT	CASSEYTQPGRNEKLFF
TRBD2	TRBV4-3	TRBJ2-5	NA	TGCGCCAGCAGCCACCCCCGGGAGGGAGGGCCTACGGAGACCCAGTACTTC	CASSHPREGGPTETQYF
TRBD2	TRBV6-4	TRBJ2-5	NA	TGTGCCAGCAGTGACCACGGACTAGCGGGAGTTCAAGAGACCCAGTACTTC	CASSDHGLAGVQETQYF
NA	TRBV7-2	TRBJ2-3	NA	TGTGCCAGCAGCTTAGTGGTAATGGGGGCAGATACGCAGTATTTT	CASSLVVMGADTQYF
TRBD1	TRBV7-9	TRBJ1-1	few	TGTGCCAGCAGCTTAGTGGGACAGGGTCGATGGAACACTGAAGCTTTCTTT	CASSLVGQGRWNTEAFF
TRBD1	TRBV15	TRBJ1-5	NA	TGTGCCACCAGCGCAAACAGGGGGCGAGACCGAAGCAATCAGCCCCAGCATTTT	CATSANRGRDRSNQPQHF
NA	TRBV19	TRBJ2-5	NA	TGTGCCAGTAGTATAGATCTGGCAGGGGAGGGGGAGACCCAGTACTTC	CASSIDLAGEGETQYF
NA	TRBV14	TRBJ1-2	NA	TGTGCCAGCCGCCCAGGGACCAGGAGAGCTAACTATGGCTACACCTTC	CASRPGTRRANYGYTF
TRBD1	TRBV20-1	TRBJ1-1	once	TGCAGTGCTAGAGACGTCGGGACAGGGTTCACTGAAGCTTTCTTT	CSARDVGTGFTEAFF
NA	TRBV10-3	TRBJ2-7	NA	TGTGCCATCAGGCCGGGGGATTGGAACGAGCAGTACTTC	CAIRPGDWNEQYF